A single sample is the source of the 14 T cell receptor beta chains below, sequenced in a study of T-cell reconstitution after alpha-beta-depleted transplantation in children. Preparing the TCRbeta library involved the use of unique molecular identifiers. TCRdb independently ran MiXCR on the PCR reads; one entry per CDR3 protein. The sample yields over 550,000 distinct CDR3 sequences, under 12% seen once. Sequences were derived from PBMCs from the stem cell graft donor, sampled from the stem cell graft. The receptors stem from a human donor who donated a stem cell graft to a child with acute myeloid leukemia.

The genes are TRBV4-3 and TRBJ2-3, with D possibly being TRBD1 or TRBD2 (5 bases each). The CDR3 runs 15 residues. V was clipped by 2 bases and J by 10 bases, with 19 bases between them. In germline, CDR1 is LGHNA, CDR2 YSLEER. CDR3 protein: CASSQTGPGPGAQYF. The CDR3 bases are TGCGCCAGCAGCCAAACGGGCCCAGGGCCCGGGGCGCAGTATTTT.

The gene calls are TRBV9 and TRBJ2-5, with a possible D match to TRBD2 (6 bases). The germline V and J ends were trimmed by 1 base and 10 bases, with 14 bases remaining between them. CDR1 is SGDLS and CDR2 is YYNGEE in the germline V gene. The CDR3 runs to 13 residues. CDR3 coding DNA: TGTGCCAGCAGCGTATCCCCGGGGGTAAACCAGTACTTC. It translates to CASSVSPGVNQYF.

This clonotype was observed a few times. CDR3 protein: CSARRLGSYNEQFF. For the CDR3, the DNA is TGCAGTGCAAGAAGGCTTGGCTCCTACAATGAGCAGTTCTTC. The chain uses TRBV20-1 and TRBJ2-1; no clear D gene. This CDR3 is built from 14 residues. Germline assignment: CDR1 DFQATT and CDR2 SNEGSKA (reference sequence). V was shortened by 6 bases and J by 0 bases, with 12 bases between the two germline ends.

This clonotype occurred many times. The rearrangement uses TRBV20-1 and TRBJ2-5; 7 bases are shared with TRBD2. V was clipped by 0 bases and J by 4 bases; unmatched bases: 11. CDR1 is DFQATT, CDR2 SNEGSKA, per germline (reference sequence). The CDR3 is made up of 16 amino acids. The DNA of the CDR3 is TGCAGTGCTAGAGACCTTAGGGAGGGCCGCTTAGAGACCCAGTACTTC. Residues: CSARDLREGRLETQYF.

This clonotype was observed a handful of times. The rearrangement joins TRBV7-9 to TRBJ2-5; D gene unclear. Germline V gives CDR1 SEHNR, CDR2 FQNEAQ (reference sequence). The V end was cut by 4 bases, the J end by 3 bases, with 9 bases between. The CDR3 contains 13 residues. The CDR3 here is CASSSRSKETQYF. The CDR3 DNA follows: TGTGCCAGCAGCTCACGGAGCAAAGAGACCCAGTACTTC.

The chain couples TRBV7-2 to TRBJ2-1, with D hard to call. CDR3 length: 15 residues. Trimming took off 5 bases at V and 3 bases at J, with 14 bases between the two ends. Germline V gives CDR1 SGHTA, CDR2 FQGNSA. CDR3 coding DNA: TGTGCCAGCAGCCTCGGCGGAGTTGACTACAATGAGCAGTTCTTC. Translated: CASSLGGVDYNEQFF.

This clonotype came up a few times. The CDR3 protein is CSARAQGGVYGYTF. CDR3 nucleotide sequence: TGCAGTGCTAGGGCGCAGGGGGGCGTCTATGGCTACACCTTC. The chain carries TRBV20-1 and TRBJ1-2, with 7 positions matching TRBD1. The CDR3 totals 14 residues. J gave up 4 bases and V 3 bases, and 8 bases lay outside the gene matches. Germline V gives CDR1 DFQATT, CDR2 SNEGSKA (reference sequence).

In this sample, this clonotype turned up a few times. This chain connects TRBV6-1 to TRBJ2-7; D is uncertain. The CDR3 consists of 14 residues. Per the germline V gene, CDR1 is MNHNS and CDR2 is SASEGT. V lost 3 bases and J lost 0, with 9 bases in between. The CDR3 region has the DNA TGTGCCAGCAGTGAGGGCAGGACCTCCTACGAGCAGTACTTC. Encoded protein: CASSEGRTSYEQYF.

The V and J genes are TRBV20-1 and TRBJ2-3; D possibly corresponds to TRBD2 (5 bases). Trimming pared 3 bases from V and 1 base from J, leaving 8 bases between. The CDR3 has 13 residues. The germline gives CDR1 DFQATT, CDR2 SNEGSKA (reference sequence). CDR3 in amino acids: CSASQEGTDTQYF. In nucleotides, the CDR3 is TGCAGTGCTAGCCAGGAGGGCACAGATACGCAGTATTTT.

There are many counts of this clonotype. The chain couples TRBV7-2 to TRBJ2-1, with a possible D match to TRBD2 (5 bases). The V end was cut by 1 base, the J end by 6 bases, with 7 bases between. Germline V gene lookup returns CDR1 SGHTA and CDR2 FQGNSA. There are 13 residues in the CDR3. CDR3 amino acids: CASSLGLPNEQFF. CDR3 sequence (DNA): TGTGCCAGCAGCTTAGGACTACCCAATGAGCAGTTCTTC.

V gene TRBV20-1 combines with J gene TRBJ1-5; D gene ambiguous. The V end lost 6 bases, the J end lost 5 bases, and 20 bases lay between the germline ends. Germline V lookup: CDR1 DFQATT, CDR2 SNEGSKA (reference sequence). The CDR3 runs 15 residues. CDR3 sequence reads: CSATFPGLFYQPQHF. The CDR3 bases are TGCAGTGCAACGTTCCCGGGCCTCTTCTATCAGCCCCAGCATTTT.

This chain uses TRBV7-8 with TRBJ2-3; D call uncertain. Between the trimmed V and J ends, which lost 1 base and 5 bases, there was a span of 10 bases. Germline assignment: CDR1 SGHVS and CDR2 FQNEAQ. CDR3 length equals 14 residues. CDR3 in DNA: TGTGCCAGCAGCTTAGTCTTAGCTGGAGATACGCAGTATTTT. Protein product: CASSLVLAGDTQYF.

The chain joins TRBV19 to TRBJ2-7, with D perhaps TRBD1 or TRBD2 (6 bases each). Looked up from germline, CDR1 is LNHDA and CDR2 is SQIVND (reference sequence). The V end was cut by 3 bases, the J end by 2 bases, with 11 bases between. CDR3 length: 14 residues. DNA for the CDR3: TGTGCCAGTAGTATCGGAGGGGGGACCTACGAGCAGTACTTC. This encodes CASSIGGGTYEQYF.

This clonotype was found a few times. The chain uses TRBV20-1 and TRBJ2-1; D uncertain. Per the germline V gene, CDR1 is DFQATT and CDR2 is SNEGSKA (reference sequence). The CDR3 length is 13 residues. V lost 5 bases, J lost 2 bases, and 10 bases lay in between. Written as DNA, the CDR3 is TGCAGTGCTGGGGTCCGGCCCTACAATGAGCAGTTCTTC. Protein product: CSAGVRPYNEQFF.